These T cell receptor beta chains were read from a single sample in a study of blood T cell repertoires in COVID-19. Assay: immunoSEQ multiplex PCR; the TCRdb copy retains only in-frame clones and omits some. The sample has more than 300,000 clones, about four fifths seen once. The material sequenced was peripheral blood. Receptors were obtained from a woman between 50 and 59 years old with acute or convalescent COVID-19. Each CDR3 is given with its conserved first and last residue. D genes are given only for firm matches. Clone size is given for some rows only: seen once, a few or many times, or a class if the clone is expanded.

DNA: TGTGCCATCAGTGGGGCGGGCTCCTATAATTCACCCCTCCACTTT; CDR3: CAISGAGSYNSPLHF; D: NA; V: TRBV10-3; size: NA; J: TRBJ1-6
DNA: TGTGCCAGCAGTTTAACAGGGGGCCTGATGACCTACGAGCAGTACTTC; CDR3: CASSLTGGLMTYEQYF; D: TRBD1; V: TRBV6-5; size: NA; J: TRBJ2-7
DNA: TGTGCCAGCTCACCGATACAGGGGTATCCGGAGACCCAGTACTTC; CDR3: CASSPIQGYPETQYF; D: TRBD1; V: TRBV18; size: NA; J: TRBJ2-5
DNA: TGTGCCATATCCCTGACGGCGGGTGGCACAGATACGCAGTATTTT; CDR3: CAISLTAGGTDTQYF; D: NA; V: TRBV19; size: NA; J: TRBJ2-3
DNA: TGTGCCAGTAAGAAGGGGGGGGCGCGGGACATTCAGTACTTC; CDR3: CASKKGGARDIQYF; D: NA; V: TRBV19; size: NA; J: TRBJ2-4
DNA: TGTGCCAGCAGTGAAATGGGGGGGCCATCTGGTGAGCAGTTCTTC; CDR3: CASSEMGGPSGEQFF; D: NA; V: TRBV2; size: NA; J: TRBJ2-1
DNA: TGCGCCAGCAGCCAAGATACGGACAGGGGCAGGGGGGAGACCCAGTACTTC; CDR3: CASSQDTDRGRGETQYF; D: TRBD1; V: TRBV4-3; size: NA; J: TRBJ2-5
DNA: TGTGCCAGTAGTATGAGGGGGCAGATCACCGGGGAGCTGTTTTTT; CDR3: CASSMRGQITGELFF; D: TRBD1; V: TRBV19; size: NA; J: TRBJ2-2
DNA: TGTGCCAGCAGCTTATCTAGCGGGGGGACCTACAATGAGCAGTTCTTC; CDR3: CASSLSSGGTYNEQFF; D: TRBD2; V: TRBV7-2; size: NA; J: TRBJ2-1
DNA: TGTGCCAGCAGTCGATTGCCGGGTGAAGCTTTCTTT; CDR3: CASSRLPGEAFF; D: NA; V: TRBV7-9; size: once; J: TRBJ1-1
DNA: TGTGCCAGCAGCCTTGGCGGGGGCGGCGAGCAGTACTTC; CDR3: CASSLGGGGEQYF; D: NA; V: TRBV3-1/TRBV3-2; size: NA; J: TRBJ2-7
DNA: TGTGCCAGCAGTCCGAGGGACAGAGGGACCGGGGAGCTGTTTTTT; CDR3: CASSPRDRGTGELFF; D: TRBD1; V: TRBV6-6; size: NA; J: TRBJ2-2
DNA: TGTGCCAGCAGATCCGGGACACAGACCGGGGAGCTGTTTTTT; CDR3: CASRSGTQTGELFF; D: NA; V: TRBV28; size: NA; J: TRBJ2-2
DNA: TGTGCCAGCTCACTGGGGGACAGGGGGCTTTTTCAGCCCCAGCATTTT; CDR3: CASSLGDRGLFQPQHF; D: TRBD1; V: TRBV18; size: NA; J: TRBJ1-5
DNA: TGTGCCAGCAGTTACTCTCGGACTTCCTACAATGAGCAGTTCTTC; CDR3: CASSYSRTSYNEQFF; D: NA; V: TRBV6-2/TRBV6-3; size: NA; J: TRBJ2-1